Shown below are 21 T cell receptor beta chains from a single sample sequenced in a study of naive and memory T cell subsets. The beta constant-region primer was an equimolar mix of two oligonucleotides covering TRBC1 and TRBC2. TCRdb re-derived calls from the UMI-ligation and nested PCR reads in MiXCR, one entry per CDR3 protein. This table holds 140,000 to 150,000 distinct CDR3 sequences, approximately 17% found once. The source material was naive CD4+ T cells from blood. Receptors were obtained from a human donor in good health.

The chain is built from TRBV18 and TRBJ2-7; D uncertain. The germline V gene encodes CDR1 KGHSH and CDR2 LQKENI. The CDR3 is 12 amino acids. The V and J ends lost 6 bases and 6 bases respectively, with 12 bases between them. The CDR3: CASSQDTLEQYF. The CDR3 DNA is TGTGCCAGCTCCCAAGATACTCTCGAGCAGTACTTC.

In DNA form, the CDR3 reads TGTGCCAGCTCACCACAGGAGCAGAAGAACACTGAAGCTTTCTTT. It translates to CASSPQEQKNTEAFF. The chain uses TRBV18 and TRBJ1-1; no clear D gene. V gave up 1 base and J gave up 1 base, with 10 bases separating them. The germline gives CDR1 KGHSH, CDR2 LQKENI. CDR3 size: 15 residues.

This clonotype was detected only a few times. The chain couples TRBV20-1 to TRBJ2-1; D may be TRBD2 (5 bases). The V end was cut by 5 bases, the J end by 6 bases, with 17 bases between. Germline V gene sequence: CDR1 DFQATT, CDR2 SNEGSKA (reference sequence). The CDR3 spans 14 residues. As DNA, the CDR3 is TGCAGTGCTGACCCGGGAATAGTCCTCAATGAGCAGTTCTTC. It codes for CSADPGIVLNEQFF.

The chain couples TRBV2 to TRBJ1-5; D is perhaps TRBD1 (5 bases). Trimming cost V 2 bases and J 2 bases, with 22 bases left between them. The CDR3 is 19 amino acids. CDR1 is SNHLY and CDR2 is FYNNEI in the germline V gene. Written as DNA, the CDR3 is TGTGCCAGCAGTGAATCGGGGCAGGTCTCGGTGGCCGGCAATCAGCCCCAGCATTTT. Its translation: CASSESGQVSVAGNQPQHF.

Comment on this clonotype: A read error is possible here, since a much larger clone lies one base away. The CDR3 DNA reads as TGTGCCAGCCCACCCTCGACTAGCGGACAAGAGACCCAGTACTTC. Translation: CASPPSTSGQETQYF. The chain employs TRBV18 and TRBJ2-5; 9 bases match TRBD2. CDR1 is KGHSH, CDR2 LQKENI, per germline. The CDR3 is 15 residues long.

The V and J genes are TRBV20-1 and TRBJ2-1; TRBD2 aligns across 11 bases. The CDR3 is 16 residues long. Germline CDR1 DFQATT, CDR2 SNEGSKA (reference sequence). Trimming at V came to 0 bases and at J to 9 bases, leaving 10 bases not matched to a gene. CDR3 amino acids: CSARDPTSGRVGEQFF. CDR3 DNA sequence: TGCAGTGCTAGAGATCCCACTAGCGGGAGAGTCGGTGAGCAGTTCTTC.

In its sample, this clonotype was seen a few times. The gene calls are TRBV7-2 and TRBJ2-5, with TRBD2 matching 10 bases. Germline V CDR1 and CDR2: SGHTA, FQGNSA. The CDR3 extends over 19 amino acids. J gave up 0 bases and V 3 bases, and 13 bases lay outside the gene matches. The CDR3 DNA is TGTGCCAGCAGCTTCGGTACTTTAGCGGGAGGCAAGTACCAAGAGACCCAGTACTTC. This codes for CASSFGTLAGGKYQETQYF.

The chain uses TRBV29-1 and TRBJ2-5; no reliable D call. The V end lost 3 bases, the J end lost 2 bases, and 4 bases lay between the germline ends. Per the germline V gene, CDR1 is SQVTM and CDR2 is ANQGSEA. This CDR3 spans 11 amino acids. CDR3 DNA: TGCAGCGTTGATTTACAAGAGACCCAGTACTTC. Its translation: CSVDLQETQYF.

Only a few counts were recorded for this clonotype. This sequence joins TRBV20-1 and TRBJ2-5, with D maybe TRBD1 (7 bases). Germline assignment: CDR1 DFQATT and CDR2 SNEGSKA (reference sequence). Between the trimmed V and J ends, which lost 6 bases and 5 bases, there was a span of 16 bases. The CDR3 has 13 residues. DNA of the CDR3: TGCAGTGCACCCCGGACAGGAGGGGAGACCCAGTACTTC. This sequence encodes CSAPRTGGETQYF.

V is TRBV5-4 and J is TRBJ2-1, with TRBD1 identical over 7 bases. Per the germline V gene, CDR1 is SGHNT and CDR2 is YYREEE (reference sequence). V lost 0 bases and J lost 8; bases outside the gene matches: 8. This CDR3 comprises 15 residues. The CDR3 nucleotides are TGTGCCAGCAGCTTGGCTATGGACAGGTACGATGAGCAGTTCTTC. Protein product: CASSLAMDRYDEQFF.

This clonotype has more than one count but fewer than ten. The J gene is TRBJ2-1, the V gene TRBV24-1; 9 nucleotides line up with TRBD1. Germline lookup yields CDR1 KGHDR and CDR2 SFDVKD. V lost 2 bases and J lost 4; bases outside the gene matches: 14. The CDR3 is 19 residues long. The chain's CDR3 is CATSDSDPIGTGNYNEQFF. The CDR3 DNA follows: TGTGCCACCAGTGATTCTGACCCGATCGGGACAGGGAATTACAATGAGCAGTTCTTC.

This clonotype has more than one count but fewer than ten. V usage is TRBV20-1 and J usage is TRBJ2-1, with D perhaps TRBD2 (5 bases). CDR1 is DFQATT and CDR2 is SNEGSKA in the germline V gene (reference sequence). This CDR3 is 15 amino acids long. V dropped 0 bases and J dropped 4 bases, with 13 bases sitting between them. The CDR3 nucleotides are TGCAGTGCTAGAGATTGGCTAGCTCCATACAATGAGCAGTTCTTC. Translation gives CSARDWLAPYNEQFF.

This rearrangement joins TRBV29-1 to TRBJ2-4; the D call may be TRBD1 or TRBD2 (5 bases each). The V end lost 5 bases, the J end lost 4 bases, and 12 bases lay between the germline ends. The CDR3 length is 13 residues. The germline gives CDR1 SQVTM, CDR2 ANQGSEA. As DNA, the CDR3 is TGCAGCGTTCACGCCGGGGCAAAAAACATTCAGTACTTC. Its protein product is CSVHAGAKNIQYF. Full variable domain (outside the CDR3, taken from reference TRBV29-1 and TRBJ2-4): SAVISQKPSRDICQRGTSLTIQCQVDSQVTMMFWYRQQPGQSLTLIATANQGSEATYESGFVIDKFPISRPNLTFSTLTVSNMSPEDSSIYLCSVHAGAKNIQYFGAGTRLSVL.

The chain recombines TRBV20-1 with TRBJ2-5; 9 bases fit TRBD1. The V and J ends lost 3 bases and 3 bases, in that order; junction bases with no gene match: 5. This CDR3 contains 14 residues. CDR1 and CDR2 from the germline V gene are DFQATT and SNEGSKA (reference sequence). The CDR3 sequence is CSARGGQGKETQYF. DNA for the CDR3: TGCAGTGCTAGGGGGGGACAGGGCAAAGAGACCCAGTACTTC.

The rearrangement links TRBV6-1 to TRBJ2-3; 9 nucleotides align to TRBD1. The V segment lost 6 bases and the J segment 7 bases; nucleotides outside the gene matches: 8. The CDR3 runs to 14 residues. Germline V gene data show CDR1 as MNHNS and CDR2 as SASEGT. CDR3: CASRAGTGSHTQYF. The CDR3 DNA is TGTGCCAGCAGGGCCGGGACAGGGTCCCATACGCAGTATTTT.

The rearrangement links TRBV2 to TRBJ2-5; 13 bases align to TRBD2. With V trimmed by 7 bases and J by 4 bases, 12 bases remained unmatched. Germline values: CDR1 SNHLY, CDR2 FYNNEI. The CDR3 consists of 17 residues. CDR3: CASNRRTSGSLAETQYF. The CDR3 DNA is TGTGCCAGCAACCGAAGGACTAGCGGGAGCCTAGCAGAGACCCAGTACTTC. The full variable domain, in which reference TRBV2 and TRBJ2-5 provide the parts outside the CDR3, is EPEVTQTPSHQVTQMGQEVILRCVPISNHLYFYWYRQILGQKVEFLVSFYNNEISEKSEIFDDQFSVERPDGSNFTLKIRSTKLEDSAMYFCASNRRTSGSLAETQYFGPGTRLLVL.

The chain couples TRBV2 to TRBJ2-7, with 7 bases fitting TRBD1. The CDR3 length is 18 residues. J lost 0 bases, V lost 7 bases, and 18 bases had no gene match. From germline, CDR1 is SNHLY and CDR2 FYNNEI. CDR3 sequence reads: CASIGPQDRRRVSYEQYF. CDR3 sequence (DNA): TGTGCCAGCATCGGGCCTCAGGACAGGCGGCGGGTCTCCTACGAGCAGTACTTC.

V is TRBV6-1 and J is TRBJ1-2; D remains unclear. V lost 2 bases and J 8 bases, leaving 3 bases between the germline ends. The CDR3 covers 10 residues. Germline lookup yields CDR1 MNHNS and CDR2 SASEGT. CDR3 in DNA: TGTGCCAGCAGTGAATGGGGCTACACCTTC. As protein: CASSEWGYTF.

This clonotype was observed many times. The V call is TRBV6-2 or TRBV6-3, the J call TRBJ2-2; TRBD1 aligns across 10 bases. From germline, CDR1 is MNHEY and CDR2 SVGEGT. V dropped 0 bases and J dropped 3; count of bases not matched to a gene: 4. This CDR3 comprises 17 residues. This CDR3 is CASSYSGTGAYTGELFF. The DNA for the CDR3 is TGTGCCAGCAGTTACTCCGGGACAGGGGCCTACACCGGGGAGCTGTTTTTT.

This clonotype turned up a few times. This chain connects TRBV5-1 to TRBJ1-1; 10 bases line up with TRBD1. Trimming cost V 7 bases and J 1 base; bases outside gene matches: 4. Germline-derived CDR1 and CDR2 are SGHRS and YFSETQ. The CDR3 length is 14 residues. The CDR3 region has the DNA TGCGCCAGCGGGACAGGGGCAGAGAACACTGAAGCTTTCTTT. As protein: CASGTGAENTEAFF.

The chain links TRBV20-1 to TRBJ2-7, with 8 positions matching TRBD2. V was pared by 3 bases and J by 3 bases, with 13 bases of the junction left unmatched. Germline V gene sequence: CDR1 DFQATT, CDR2 SNEGSKA (reference sequence). CDR3 length: 16 residues. DNA of the CDR3: TGCAGTGCTAGGGGAACTAGCGGCCCTATCTACTACGAGCAGTACTTC. Amino acid sequence: CSARGTSGPIYYEQYF.